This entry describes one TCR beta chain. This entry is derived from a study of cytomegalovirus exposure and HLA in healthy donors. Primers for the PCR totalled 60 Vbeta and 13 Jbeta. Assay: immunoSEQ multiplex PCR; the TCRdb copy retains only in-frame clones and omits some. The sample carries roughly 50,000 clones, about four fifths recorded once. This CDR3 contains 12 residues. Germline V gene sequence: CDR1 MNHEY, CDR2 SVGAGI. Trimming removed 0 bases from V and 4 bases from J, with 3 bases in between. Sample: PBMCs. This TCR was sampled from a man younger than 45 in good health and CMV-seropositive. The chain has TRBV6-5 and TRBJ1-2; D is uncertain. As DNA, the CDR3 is TGTGCCAGCAGTTACTCGGCCTATGGCTACACCTTC. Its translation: CASSYSAYGYTF.